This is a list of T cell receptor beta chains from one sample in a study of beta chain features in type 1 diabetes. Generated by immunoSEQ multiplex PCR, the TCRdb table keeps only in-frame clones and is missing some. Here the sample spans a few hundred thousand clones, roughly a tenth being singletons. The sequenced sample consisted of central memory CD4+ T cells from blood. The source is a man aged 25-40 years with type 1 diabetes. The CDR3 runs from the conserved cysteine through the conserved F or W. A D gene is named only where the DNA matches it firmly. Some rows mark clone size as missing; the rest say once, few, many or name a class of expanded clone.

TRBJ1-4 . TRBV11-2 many CASSREPGSNEKLFF TGTGCCAGCAGCCGAGAACCAGGGAGTAATGAAAAACTGTTTTTT
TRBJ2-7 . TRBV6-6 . CASRDGDYEQYF TGTGCCTCGCGGGACGGCGACTACGAGCAGTACTTC
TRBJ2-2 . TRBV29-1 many CSVGLSSTGELFF TGCAGCGTTGGATTAAGTTCCACCGGGGAGCTGTTTTTT
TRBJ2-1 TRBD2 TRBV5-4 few CASSQAAGAVDEQFF TGCGCCAGCAGCCAAGCAGCGGGAGCGGTTGATGAGCAGTTCTTC
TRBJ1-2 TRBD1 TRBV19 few CASTRRTGEGYGYTF TGTGCCAGTACTCGTCGGACAGGGGAGGGCTATGGCTACACCTTC
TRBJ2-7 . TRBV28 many CASSLWGVGYEQYF TGTGCCAGCAGTTTATGGGGGGTTGGGTACGAGCAGTACTTC
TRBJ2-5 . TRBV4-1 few CASSQDVVRGRETQYF TGTGCCAGCAGCCAAGATGTTGTCAGGGGACGAGAGACCCAGTACTTC
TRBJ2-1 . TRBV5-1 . CASSSSYRVVRNEQFF TGCGCCAGCAGCTCAAGCTACAGGGTAGTCAGGAATGAGCAGTTCTTC
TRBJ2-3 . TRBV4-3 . CASSPRLTGDTQYF TGCGCCAGCAGCCCCCGATTAACAGGAGATACGCAGTATTTT
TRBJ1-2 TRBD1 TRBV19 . CASSIVGTVVYGYTF TGTGCCAGTAGTATAGTGGGGACAGTCGTCTATGGCTACACCTTC
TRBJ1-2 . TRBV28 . CASVAPGTAGYTF TGTGCCAGCGTGGCCCCCGGGACCGCTGGCTACACCTTC
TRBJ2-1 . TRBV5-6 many CASSIRVPYNEQFF TGTGCCAGCAGCATCCGGGTTCCCTACAATGAGCAGTTCTTC
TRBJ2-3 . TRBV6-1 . CASQTGARTDTQYF TGTGCCAGCCAAACGGGAGCAAGGACAGATACGCAGTATTTT
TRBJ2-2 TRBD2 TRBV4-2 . CASSRGLAGSGELFF TGTGCCAGCAGTCGGGGACTAGCGGGATCCGGGGAGCTGTTTTTT
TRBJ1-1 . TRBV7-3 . CASSKGGVAEAFF TGTGCCAGCAGCAAGGGAGGGGTGGCTGAAGCTTTCTTT
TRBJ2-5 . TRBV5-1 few CASSASRGRETQYF TGCGCCAGCAGCGCGTCCAGGGGACGGGAGACCCAGTACTTC
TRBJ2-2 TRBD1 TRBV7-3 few CASSSLPGQYTGELFF TGTGCCAGCAGCTCTCTTCCGGGACAGTACACCGGGGAGCTGTTTTTT
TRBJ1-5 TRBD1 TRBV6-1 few CASSRDRGVNQPQHF TGTGCCAGCAGTCGGGACAGGGGGGTCAATCAGCCCCAGCATTTT
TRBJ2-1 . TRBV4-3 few CASSQEAHRGNEQFF TGCGCCAGCAGCCAAGAGGCCCACCGAGGGAATGAGCAGTTCTTC
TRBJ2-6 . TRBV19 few CASSTPPFGANVLTF TGTGCCAGTAGTACCCCGCCCTTTGGGGCCAACGTCCTGACTTTC
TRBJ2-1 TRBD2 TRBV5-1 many CASSLTSGRALSYNEQFF TGCGCCAGCAGCCTAACTAGCGGGAGGGCCCTTTCCTACAATGAGCAGTTCTTC
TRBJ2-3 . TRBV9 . CASSVSLDTQYF TGTGCCAGCAGCGTTAGTTTGGATACGCAGTATTTT
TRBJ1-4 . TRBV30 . CAFYRATNEKLFF TGTGCCTTCTACAGGGCAACTAATGAAAAACTGTTTTTT
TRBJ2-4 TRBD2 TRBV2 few CASSPGLAGGIIQYF TGTGCCAGCAGTCCAGGACTAGCGGGAGGTATCATTCAGTACTTC
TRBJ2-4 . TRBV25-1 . CASRATGKNIQYF TGTGCCAGTAGGGCCACGGGGAAAAACATTCAGTACTTC
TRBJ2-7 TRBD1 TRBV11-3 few CASSIRQGAHEQYF TGTGCCAGCAGCATCCGACAGGGCGCCCACGAGCAGTACTTC
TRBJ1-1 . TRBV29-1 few CSVCFRRNTEAFF TGCAGCGTTTGTTTTCGTAGGAACACTGAAGCTTTCTTT
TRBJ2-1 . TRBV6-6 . CASRRTSFEQFF TGTGCCAGCAGGCGAACTAGCTTTGAGCAGTTCTTC
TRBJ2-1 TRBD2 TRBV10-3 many CAIHLGLADYNEQFF TGTGCCATCCACTTGGGACTAGCGGACTACAATGAGCAGTTCTTC
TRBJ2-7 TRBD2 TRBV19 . CASSVGTSGYEQYF TGTGCCAGTAGTGTCGGGACTAGCGGATACGAGCAGTACTTC
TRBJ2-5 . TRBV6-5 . CASSYPGVGTQYF TGTGCCAGCAGTTACCCCGGGGTAGGGACCCAGTACTTC
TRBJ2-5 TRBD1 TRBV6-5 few CASRPGGGETQYF TGTGCCAGCAGGCCAGGGGGTGGAGAGACCCAGTACTTC
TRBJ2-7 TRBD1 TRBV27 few CASKGTGSSYEQYF TGTGCCAGCAAAGGGACAGGGAGCTCCTACGAGCAGTACTTC
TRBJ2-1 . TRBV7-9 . CASSSGGSRNEQFF TGTGCCAGCAGCTCTGGGGGGAGTCGGAATGAGCAGTTCTTC
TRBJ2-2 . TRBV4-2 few CASSQKAAPETGELFF TGTGCCAGCAGCCAAAAGGCAGCCCCAGAGACCGGGGAGCTGTTTTTT
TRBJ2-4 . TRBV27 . CASREVGTLAKNIQYF TGTGCCAGCAGAGAGGTCGGGACATTAGCCAAAAACATTCAGTACTTC
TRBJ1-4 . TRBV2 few CASTLVATNEKLFF TGTGCCAGCACCCTAGTTGCAACTAATGAAAAACTGTTTTTT
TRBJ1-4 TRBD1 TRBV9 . CASSRGQNEKLFF TGTGCCAGCAGCCGGGGACAGAATGAAAAACTGTTTTTT
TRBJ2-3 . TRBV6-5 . CASRAQEGTDTQYF TGTGCCAGCAGGGCGCAAGAGGGTACAGATACGCAGTATTTT
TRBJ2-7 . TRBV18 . CASAPTEGWSSYEQYF TGTGCCAGCGCACCGACCGAGGGCTGGAGCTCCTACGAGCAGTACTTC
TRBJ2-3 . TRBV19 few CASSYERVTDTQYF TGTGCCAGTAGTTACGAGCGGGTCACAGATACGCAGTATTTT
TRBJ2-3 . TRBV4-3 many CASSQMGGDPQYF TGCGCCAGCAGCCAAATGGGTGGGGATCCGCAGTATTTT
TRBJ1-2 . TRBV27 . CASTPLRGQRYGYTF TGTGCCAGCACCCCCCTTAGAGGACAGCGGTATGGCTACACCTTC
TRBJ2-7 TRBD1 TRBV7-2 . CASSLGGQGYEQYF TGTGCCAGCAGCCTTGGGGGACAGGGGTACGAGCAGTACTTC
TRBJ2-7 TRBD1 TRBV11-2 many CASSRDRVTSYEQYF TGTGCCAGCAGCCGGGACAGGGTTACATCCTACGAGCAGTACTTC
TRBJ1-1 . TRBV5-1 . CASSLIVQGRGGGTEAFF TGCGCCAGCAGCTTGATCGTCCAGGGGCGAGGAGGGGGCACTGAAGCTTTCTTT
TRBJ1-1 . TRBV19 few CASSSQGNTEAFF TGTGCCAGTAGTTCACAGGGGAACACTGAAGCTTTCTTT